This TCR beta chain was recorded in a study of response to subunit inactivated influenza vaccine. Overall study findings and caveats: Each seasonal influenza vaccination recruits few new T cells, the authors suggested.

CDR3 length: 15 amino acids. Germline-derived CDR1 and CDR2 are DFQATT and SNEGSKA (reference sequence). V was pared by 0 bases and J by 0 bases, with 4 bases of the junction left unmatched. Each CDR3 protein is one row after TCRdb ran MiXCR on the RT-PCR reads. The sample has 530,000 or so distinct CDR3 sequences; around 15% are singletons. This clonotype was counted a few times. Its antigen is unidentified. The specimen was PBMCs from blood, collected roughly 13 days after vaccination. This TCR derives from a man aged 45-65 years who received an inactivated influenza vaccine. This chain connects TRBV20-1 to TRBJ1-1, with TRBD1 matching 7 bases. The CDR3 coding sequence is TGCAGTGCTAGAGATTTGGACAGGCTGAACACTGAAGCTTTCTTT. The encoded protein is CSARDLDRLNTEAFF.